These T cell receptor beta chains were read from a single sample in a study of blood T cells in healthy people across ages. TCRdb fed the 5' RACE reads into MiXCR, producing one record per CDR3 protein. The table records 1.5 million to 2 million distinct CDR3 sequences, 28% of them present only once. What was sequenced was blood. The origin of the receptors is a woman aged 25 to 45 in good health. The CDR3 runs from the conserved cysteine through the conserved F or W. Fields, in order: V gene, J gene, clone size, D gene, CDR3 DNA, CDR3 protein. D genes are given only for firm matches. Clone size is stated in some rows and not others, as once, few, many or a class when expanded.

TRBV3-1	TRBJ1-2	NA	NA	TGTGCCAGCAGCCCCCTCGAGACCTATGGCTACGCCTTC	CASSPLETYGYAF
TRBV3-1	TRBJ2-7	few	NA	TGTGCCAGCAGCCAAGATTCTTACTACGAGCAGTACTTC	CASSQDSYYEQYF
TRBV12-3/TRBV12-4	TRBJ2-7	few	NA	TGTGCCAGCAGTTTGCGGGCCATGACGGGAGAGCAGTACTTC	CASSLRAMTGEQYF
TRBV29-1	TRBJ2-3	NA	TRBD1	TGCAGCGTAGCCAGAGGGACAGCCCTAGGGGAGTCGCAGTATTTT	CSVARGTALGESQYF
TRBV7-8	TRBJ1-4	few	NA	TGTGCCAGCAGCTTATTTCCCCACATTGAAAAACTGTTTTTT	CASSLFPHIEKLFF
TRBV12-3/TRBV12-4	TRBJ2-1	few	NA	TGTGCCAGCAGTTCACGGGCGGCGGGGCTGGCCGGTTACAATGAGCAGTTCTTC	CASSSRAAGLAGYNEQFF
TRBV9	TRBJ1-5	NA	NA	TGTGCCAGCAGCGTAGCCCAGAATCAGCCCCAGCATTTT	CASSVAQNQPQHF
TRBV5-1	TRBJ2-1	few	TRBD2	TGCGCCAGCAGCTCCGCTCTGTCGGGAGGATTGAGCTCCTACAATGAGCAGTTCTTC	CASSSALSGGLSSYNEQFF
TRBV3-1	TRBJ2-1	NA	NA	TGTGCCAGCAGCCCCGTAGGTGCGACAGCTTACAATGAGCAGTTCTTC	CASSPVGATAYNEQFF
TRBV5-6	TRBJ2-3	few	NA	TGTGCCAGCAGCTTGGAAGTCGCGGGGTGGGGCACAGATACGCAGTATTTT	CASSLEVAGWGTDTQYF
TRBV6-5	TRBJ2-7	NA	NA	TGTGCCAGCAGTTACAGGGCAGGGCGGCCTTACGAGCAGTACTTC	CASSYRAGRPYEQYF
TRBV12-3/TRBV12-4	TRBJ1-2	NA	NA	TGTGCCAGCAGTTTATCGGGCAGTAACTATGGCTACACCTTC	CASSLSGSNYGYTF
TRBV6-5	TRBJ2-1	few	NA	TGTGCCAGCAGTTACGAGGGGGGGCCGAATGAGCAGTTCTTC	CASSYEGGPNEQFF